This passage covers 26 T cell receptor beta chains from one sample sequenced in a study of human T cells and chemical hapten exposure. As for time point: patch test 3, about 24 weeks after DPC sensitization. The treatment: therapeutic diphenylcyclopropenone sensitization with weekly scalp DPC. Each CDR3 protein is one row after TCRdb ran MiXCR on the RACE reads. The table shows tens of thousands of distinct CDR3 sequences, with roughly 10% occurring only once. The sequences come from whole blood, collected in connection with sensitization to the hapten diphenylcyclopropenone (DPC). The receptors were gathered from a woman between 50 and 59 years old with alopecia areata. Some clones in this sample may be carry-over from other donors' samples.

This clonotype was seen more than once but under ten times. V is TRBV24-1 and J is TRBJ2-2; 11 bases are shared with TRBD2. V gave up 6 bases and J gave up 1 base; unmatched junction bases: 9. The CDR3 loop spans 18 amino acids. In germline, CDR1 is KGHDR, CDR2 SFDVKD. The CDR3 reads CATSPFSGRAGNTGELFF. CDR3 DNA: TGTGCCACCAGTCCCTTTAGCGGGAGGGCCGGGAACACCGGGGAGCTGTTTTTT.

This clonotype was recorded a few times. The chain joins TRBV2 to TRBJ1-1; D remains unclear. Germline CDR1 reads SNHLY; CDR2 reads FYNNEI. V was pared by 6 bases and J by 0 bases, with 8 bases between. The CDR3 runs to 13 residues. CDR3 residues: CASRFHVNTEAFF. CDR3 in DNA: TGTGCCAGCAGATTCCACGTGAACACTGAAGCTTTCTTT. Looking up the rest from reference TRBV2 and TRBJ1-1 gives the full variable domain: EPEVTQTPSHQVTQMGQEVILRCVPISNHLYFYWYRQILGQKVEFLVSFYNNEISEKSEIFDDQFSVERPDGSNFTLKIRSTKLEDSAMYFCASRFHVNTEAFFGQGTRLTVV.

This clonotype was detected only once. In nucleotides, the CDR3 is TGTGCCAGCCGGGCTCTCTCGACTGAAGCTTTCTTT. Protein: CASRALSTEAFF. The chain has TRBV28 and TRBJ1-1, with D uncertain. The CDR3 sequence is 12 residues long. V was trimmed by 8 bases and J by 5 bases, leaving 12 bases between them. Germline CDR1 is MDHEN and CDR2 is SYDVKM.

About this clonotype: Just one base apart from a much larger clone, this may be a read error. The chain couples TRBV18 to TRBJ1-1; D is ambiguous. The CDR3 is 15 amino acids. Germline V gives CDR1 KGHSH, CDR2 LQKENI. CDR3 sequence reads: CASSPMAAGNTEPFF. The CDR3 DNA reads TGTGCCAGCTCACCAATGGCAGCAGGCAACACTGAACCTTTCTTT. The complete variable domain, with remaining parts taken from reference TRBV18 and TRBJ1-1, reads NAGVMQNPRHLVRRRGQEARLRCSPMKGHSHVYWYRQLPEEGLKFMVYLQKENIIDESGMPKERFSAEFPKEGPSILRIQQVVRGDSAAYFCASSPMAAGNTEPFFGQGTRLTVV.

The V and J genes are TRBV10-2 and TRBJ2-2; tentatively, D is TRBD2 (6 bases). V shed 8 bases and J shed 4 bases, with 11 bases lying between them. CDR3 length: 13 residues. Germline values: CDR1 WSHSY, CDR2 SAAADI. The CDR3 is CASGDGGTGELFF. Written as DNA, the CDR3 is TGCGCCAGCGGGGACGGGGGCACCGGGGAGCTGTTTTTT.

This clonotype was recorded a few times. The chain recombines TRBV12-3 or TRBV12-4 with TRBJ1-6, with no clear D. CDR3 length: 12 amino acids. V gave up 7 bases and J gave up 9 bases, with 10 bases separating them. CDR3 in amino acids: CASTGISSPLHF. The CDR3 DNA sequence: TGTGCCAGCACGGGGATAAGTTCACCCCTCCACTTT.

This clonotype was recorded many times. The chain uses TRBV25-1 and TRBJ2-1; 13 bases match TRBD2. CDR1 is MGHDK, CDR2 SYGVNS, per germline. J gave up 4 bases and V 4 bases, and 7 bases lay outside the gene matches. The CDR3 runs to 17 residues. DNA of the CDR3: TGTGCCAGCAGTGGCCAACCACTAGCGGGAGGGTACAATGAGCAGTTCTTC. Translation gives CASSGQPLAGGYNEQFF.

This rearrangement joins TRBV6-2 or TRBV6-3 to TRBJ2-4, with D possibly TRBD2 on 6 matching bases. Trimming shortened V by 2 bases and J by 0 bases, and 8 bases separated the two germline ends. CDR3 length: 15 amino acids. Germline V lookup: CDR1 MNHEY, CDR2 SVGEGT. The CDR3 is CASSYAGLAKNIQYF. CDR3 nucleotide sequence: TGTGCCAGCAGTTACGCGGGATTAGCCAAAAACATTCAGTACTTC.

CDR3 sequence reads: CASSPRPSSYEQYF. In nucleotides, the CDR3 is TGTGCCAGCAGCCCCCGACCCAGCTCCTACGAGCAGTACTTC. This sequence joins TRBV13 and TRBJ2-7; D is uncertain. CDR1 is PRHDT, CDR2 FYEKMQ, per germline (reference sequence). This CDR3 has 14 residues. Deletions cut 5 bases from V and 0 bases from J, with 11 bases between.

V and J are TRBV4-1 and TRBJ1-1, with D perhaps TRBD1 (5 bases). V gave up 0 bases and J gave up 4 bases, with 18 bases separating them. The germline V gene has CDR1 MGHRA and CDR2 YSYEKL. The CDR3 has 17 residues. In nucleotides, the CDR3 is TGCGCCAGCAGCCAAGACGGGCCGGGGCGGCGGGGCACTGAAGCTTTCTTT. It specifies CASSQDGPGRRGTEAFF.

This clonotype was seen at least ten times. The gene calls are TRBV18 and TRBJ2-3; TRBD2 might be the D (6 bases). CDR3 length: 15 amino acids. V dropped 6 bases and J dropped 4 bases, with 17 bases sitting between them. The germline CDR1 and CDR2 sequences are KGHSH and LQKENI. The CDR3 bases are TGTGCCAGCTCTTCCAACGGGAGAATTGCAGATACGCAGTATTTT. Encoded protein: CASSSNGRIADTQYF.

Many counts were recorded for this clonotype. The genes are TRBV14 and TRBJ2-5; D gene unclear. This CDR3 has 12 amino acids. Germline V lookup: CDR1 SGHDN, CDR2 FVKESK. The V gene lost 0 bases and the J gene lost 5 bases, with 4 bases spanning the gap. In DNA, the CDR3 is TGTGCCAGCAGCCAAGATTTCGAGACCCAGTACTTC. Its protein product is CASSQDFETQYF.

A few counts support this clonotype. The gene calls are TRBV5-1 and TRBJ1-1; D perhaps matches TRBD1 (6 bases). This CDR3 is built from 14 residues. Trimming removed 3 bases at V and 0 bases at J, with 9 bases between. The germline CDR1 and CDR2 sequences are SGHRS and YFSETQ. The CDR3 DNA reads TGCGCCAGCAGCTGGGACATCTTGAACACTGAAGCTTTCTTT. It codes for CASSWDILNTEAFF.

This clonotype has just a few counts. The chain uses TRBV6-1 and TRBJ2-1; D perhaps matches TRBD1 (6 bases). The CDR3 sequence is 15 residues long. Trimming took off 0 bases at V and 3 bases at J, with 9 bases between the two ends. Germline CDR1 and CDR2: MNHNS and SASEGT. CDR3 bases: TGTGCCAGCAGTGAAGCTTGGGGGCTCTACAATGAGCAGTTCTTC. This codes for CASSEAWGLYNEQFF.

This clonotype appeared a few times. The V gene is TRBV5-6, the J gene TRBJ1-5; D remains unclear. Germline V gene sequence: CDR1 SGHDT, CDR2 YYEEEE. V was trimmed by 0 bases and J by 0 bases, leaving 16 bases between them. The CDR3 consists of 18 residues. For the CDR3, the DNA is TGTGCCAGCAGCTTGGACCCCGTGGGTTTTTATAGCAATCAGCCCCAGCATTTT. As protein: CASSLDPVGFYSNQPQHF.

This chain joins TRBV7-2 and TRBJ2-1; D not resolved. Trimming took 5 bases from V and 8 from J, leaving 13 bases between them. The CDR3 consists of 13 residues. Looked up from germline, CDR1 is SGHTA and CDR2 is FQGNSA. CDR3 nucleotides: TGTGCCAGCAGCCCATCGCGGATGGATGAGCAGTTCTTC. As protein: CASSPSRMDEQFF.

A few counts support this clonotype. The genes are TRBV19 and TRBJ2-1; no firm D call. The CDR3 loop spans 15 amino acids. The V end was cut by 6 bases, the J end by 0 bases, with 12 bases between. CDR1 and CDR2 from the germline V gene are LNHDA and SQIVND (reference sequence). The CDR3 DNA reads TGTGCCAGTAGAATAAGTGCCGACTCCTACAATGAGCAGTTCTTC. This translates into CASRISADSYNEQFF.

This sequence joins TRBV11-2 and TRBJ2-1; 14 nucleotides match TRBD2. The CDR3 is 15 residues long. Germline-derived CDR1 and CDR2 are SGHAT and FQNNGV. The ends lost 4 bases at V and 9 bases at J; junction bases unmatched: 5. CDR3 sequence (DNA): TGTGCCAGCAGCTCCCGACTAGCGGGAGGGGGTGAGCAGTTCTTC. This gives the protein CASSSRLAGGGEQFF.

The chain combines TRBV28 with TRBJ2-1; D is ambiguous. Germline-derived CDR1 and CDR2 are MDHEN and SYDVKM. V shed 7 bases and J shed 9 bases, with 22 bases lying between them. CDR3 length: 15 amino acids. The CDR3 sequence is CASKSGRLGLGEQFF. Written as DNA, the CDR3 is TGTGCCAGCAAATCGGGTCGGCTAGGCTTGGGTGAGCAGTTCTTC.

This chain joins TRBV7-9 and TRBJ2-1; 7 positions match TRBD2. CDR3 length: 14 amino acids. Germline CDR1 SEHNR, CDR2 FQNEAQ (reference sequence). J lost 8 bases, V lost 6 bases, and 10 bases had no gene match. The CDR3 region has the DNA TGTGCCAGCAGTCCAAGGGAGGGGTTTTATGAGCAGTTCTTC. This codes for CASSPREGFYEQFF.

This chain uses TRBV10-3 with TRBJ1-2; D is unclear. CDR3 size: 12 residues. The germline CDR1 and CDR2 sequences are ENHRY and SYGVKD. V was shortened by 8 bases and J by 8 bases, with 15 bases between the two germline ends. CDR3 region: CAIWDQVGGYTF. The CDR3 DNA reads as TGTGCCATCTGGGATCAGGTGGGGGGCTACACCTTC.

V and J are TRBV12-3 or TRBV12-4 and TRBJ2-1; no clear D. Trimming took off 2 bases at V and 5 bases at J, with 7 bases between the two ends. The CDR3 runs to 13 residues. The CDR3 DNA reads TGTGCCAGCAGTTTAACCAAAAACAATGAGCAGTTCTTC. Amino acids: CASSLTKNNEQFF.

This clonotype was seen repeatedly, ten times or more. The V and J genes are TRBV6-2 or TRBV6-3 and TRBJ2-7; D might be TRBD1 (5 bases). The CDR3 length is 14 residues. The germline V gene encodes CDR1 MNHEY and CDR2 SVGEGT. V was trimmed by 2 bases and J by 4 bases, leaving 12 bases between them. The CDR3 loop is CASSYRTPFYEQYF. DNA for the CDR3: TGTGCCAGCAGTTACCGGACACCTTTTTACGAGCAGTACTTC.

This clonotype was observed at least ten times. The chain employs TRBV2 and TRBJ1-2; 8 bases are shared with TRBD1. This CDR3 comprises 15 residues. With V trimmed by 7 bases and J by 1 base, 8 bases remained unmatched. Germline CDR1 is SNHLY and CDR2 is FYNNEI. CDR3 in amino acids: CASTGQGAGNYGYTF. The CDR3 DNA follows: TGTGCCAGCACGGGGCAGGGGGCTGGTAACTATGGCTACACCTTC.

This clonotype was observed at least ten times. The J gene is TRBJ2-5, the V gene TRBV7-9; 7 nucleotides align to TRBD1. Germline CDR1 SEHNR, CDR2 FQNEAQ (reference sequence). The CDR3 is 13 amino acids. Trimming took 3 bases from V and 5 from J; bases not matched to a gene: 3. CDR3 region: CASSLTGSETQYF. CDR3 in DNA: TGTGCCAGCAGCTTGACAGGGTCCGAGACCCAGTACTTC. The full variable domain, rest sourced from reference TRBV7-9 and TRBJ2-5, is DTGVSQNPRHKITKRGQNVTFRCDPISEHNRLYWYRQTLGQGPEFLTYFQNEAQLEKSRLLSDRFSAERPKGSFSTLEIQRTEQGDSAMYLCASSLTGSETQYFGPGTRLLVL.

V is TRBV12-3 or TRBV12-4 and J is TRBJ2-5; D is uncertain. Trimming took off 6 bases at V and 5 bases at J, with 13 bases between the two ends. The CDR3 runs 13 residues. DNA of the CDR3: TGTGCCAGCAGACCCGGTAGGGTTGAGACCCAGTACTTC. Translated, it gives CASRPGRVETQYF.